This T cell receptor beta chain was sequenced in a study of T cell repertoires in cytomegalovirus infection. Comments on this clonotype: The antigen is undetermined.

MiXCR, applied by TCRdb to the reads, yields one record per CDR3 protein. The sample contains 350,000 to 450,000 distinct CDR3 sequences, around a sixth of which appear only once. Findings of the study overall: Dominant in the ex vivo response were TCR beta clonotypes restricted by HLA-C and specific for CMV. CMV carriers with the relevant HLA were identified by cumulative public TCR beta family frequency.

Germline CDR1 is SEHNR and CDR2 is FQNEAQ (reference sequence). V was clipped by 5 bases and J by 2 bases, with 15 bases between them. This CDR3 has 15 residues. The gene calls are TRBV7-9 and TRBJ2-5; D remains unclear. What was sequenced was PBMCs. This sequence was found in a human donor in good health (CMV status not recorded). Some clones in this sample may be carry-over from other donors' samples. The CDR3 reads CASSRGEREQETQYF. The CDR3 nucleotides read TGTGCCAGCAGCCGAGGAGAGCGTGAGCAAGAGACCCAGTACTTC.